These T cell receptor beta chains were read from a single sample in a study of blood T cells in healthy people across ages. Using its own MiXCR run on the 5' RACE reads, TCRdb lists one record per CDR3 protein. The data show roughly 680,000 distinct CDR3 sequences, with roughly half seen just once and about 14% held by the top ten. Sequenced sample: blood. The receptors shown here come from a woman older than 75 in good health. The CDR3 runs from the conserved cysteine through the conserved F or W. A D gene is named only where the DNA matches it firmly. Expanded clones are given a class, and other clones once, few, many or no size at all.

many | TRBJ2-1 | TRBD2 | TRBV29-1 | CSVDALAAYNEQFF | TGCAGCGTTGATGCTCTAGCGGCCTACAATGAGCAGTTCTTC
. | TRBJ2-1 | TRBD1 | TRBV20-1 | CSTSGQATYNEQFF | TGCAGTACATCCGGACAGGCTACCTACAATGAGCAGTTCTTC
once | TRBJ2-3 | . | TRBV7-3 | CASSDWTRSDPQYF | TGCGCCAGCAGTGATTGGACCAGAAGTGATCCGCAGTATTTT
. | TRBJ1-2 | . | TRBV5-1 | CASNLGQGYGYTF | TGCGCCAGCAACTTGGGGCAGGGCTATGGCTACACCTTC
. | TRBJ2-7 | TRBD2 | TRBV29-1 | CSARTSGRAEYNEQYF | TGCAGCGCCCGGACTAGCGGGAGGGCCGAATACAATGAGCAGTACTTC
. | TRBJ2-3 | TRBD1 | TRBV4-1 | CASSGQGTRVDTQYF | TGCGCCAGCAGCGGACAGGGGACGAGGGTAGATACGCAGTATTTT
. | TRBJ1-2 | . | TRBV9 | CASSADSTYGYTF | TGTGCCAGCAGCGCGGACAGCACATATGGCTACACCTTC
. | TRBJ1-1 | . | TRBV6-6 | CASTKGLVNTEAFF | TGTGCCAGCACAAAGGGGCTCGTGAACACTGAAGCTTTCTTT
. | TRBJ2-3 | . | TRBV24-1 | CATSNGQGGSPDTQYF | TGTGCCACCAGCAACGGACAGGGCGGGAGCCCAGATACGCAGTATTTT
. | TRBJ2-7 | TRBD1 | TRBV10-3 | CAVKGARIEQYF | TGTGCCGTAAAGGGGGCTCGTATCGAGCAGTACTTC
few | TRBJ2-1 | TRBD2 | TRBV15 | CATSREYGGGYNEQFF | TGTGCCACCAGCAGAGAATACGGCGGGGGCTACAATGAGCAGTTCTTC
. | TRBJ1-4 | . | TRBV7-9 | CASSPAAGGEKLFF | TGTGCCAGCAGCCCCGCCGCAGGAGGTGAAAAACTGTTTTTT
. | TRBJ2-3 | TRBD2 | TRBV29-1 | CSVLGRGLATDTQYF | TGCAGCGTCCTCGGTAGGGGACTAGCAACAGATACGCAGTATTTT
once | TRBJ1-5 | . | TRBV15 | CATSRDGRNQPQHF | TGTGCCACCAGCAGAGACGGACGGAATCAGCCCCAGCATTTT
. | TRBJ1-2 | . | TRBV4-3 | CASSYTGGDYYGYTF | TGCGCCAGCAGCTACACCGGGGGGGATTACTATGGCTACACCTTC
many | TRBJ2-1 | TRBD1 | TRBV6-5 | CASSYFYGTGAHNEQFF | TGTGCCAGCAGTTATTTCTACGGGACAGGGGCCCACAATGAGCAGTTCTTC
. | TRBJ2-1 | . | TRBV2 | CASLMREQFF | TGTGCCAGCCTTATGAGGGAGCAGTTCTTC
. | TRBJ2-2 | . | TRBV7-2 | CTSSFPGTGELFF | TGTACCAGCAGCTTTCCGGGCACCGGGGAGCTGTTTTTT
few | TRBJ2-1 | TRBD2 | TRBV20-1 | CSARVGTSSHYNEQFF | TGCAGTGCTAGAGTCGGGACTAGCTCTCACTACAATGAGCAGTTCTTC
. | TRBJ1-1 | . | TRBV5-1 | CASSLGLESGTEAFF | TGCGCCAGCAGCTTAGGCCTAGAATCGGGAACTGAAGCTTTCTTT
. | TRBJ2-3 | TRBD2 | TRBV7-8 | CASSKTSGGLDTQYF | TGTGCCAGCAGCAAGACTAGCGGGGGTTTAGATACGCAGTATTTT
. | TRBJ2-2 | . | TRBV28 | CASSLHRDAGELFF | TGTGCCAGCAGTCTACACCGGGACGCCGGGGAGCTGTTTTTT
. | TRBJ2-1 | TRBD1 | TRBV6-5 | CASSYGTGQFF | TGTGCCAGCAGTTACGGGACAGGGCAGTTCTTC
. | TRBJ2-4 | . | TRBV29-1 | CSVKEGLGSANIQYF | TGCAGCGTTAAGGAGGGGTTAGGGAGCGCAAACATTCAGTACTTC
few | TRBJ2-3 | TRBD1 | TRBV7-2 | CASSLRQGSDTQYF | TGTGCCAGCAGCTTACGACAGGGGTCCGATACGCAGTATTTT
many | TRBJ2-7 | . | TRBV11-2 | CASSLEAYEQYF | TGTGCCAGCAGCTTAGAGGCGTACGAGCAGTACTTC
few | TRBJ2-7 | TRBD1 | TRBV29-1 | CSVDRDSYEQYF | TGCAGCGTCGACCGGGACAGCTACGAGCAGTACTTC
many | TRBJ2-1 | TRBD1 | TRBV9 | CASSSRQGFNEQFF | TGTGCCAGCAGCTCCAGACAGGGGTTTAATGAGCAGTTCTTC
. | TRBJ2-1 | TRBD2 | TRBV20-1 | CSARVLAVYNEQFF | TGCAGTGCTAGAGTACTAGCGGTCTACAATGAGCAGTTCTTC
. | TRBJ2-7 | . | TRBV29-1 | CSVDGTFGYEQYF | TGCAGCGTTGACGGGACCTTCGGGTACGAGCAGTACTTC
. | TRBJ2-1 | . | TRBV18 | CASSPGNSLGDEQFF | TGTGCCAGCTCACCAGGGAATAGCCTGGGAGATGAGCAGTTCTTC
. | TRBJ2-3 | TRBD2 | TRBV7-9 | CASYRLAGSDTQYF | TGTGCCAGCTACCGACTAGCGGGATCAGATACGCAGTATTTT
. | TRBJ2-7 | . | TRBV10-3 | CAIGRDSSYNEQYF | TGTGCCATCGGGAGGGACAGTTCATACAATGAGCAGTACTTC
. | TRBJ2-3 | TRBD2 | TRBV9 | CASSLGLAGVSTDTQYF | TGTGCCAGCAGCCTAGGACTAGCGGGGGTGAGCACAGATACGCAGTATTTT
. | TRBJ2-2 | TRBD2 | TRBV7-6 | CASSLIAGGELFF | TGTGCCAGCAGCCTAATAGCGGGCGGGGAGCTGTTTTTT
. | TRBJ2-5 | TRBD1 | TRBV20-1 | CSAYLGQGAWETQYF | TGCAGTGCTTACCTGGGACAGGGGGCATGGGAGACCCAGTACTTC
. | TRBJ1-2 | TRBD1 | TRBV6-6 | CASSYDLGTGDYGYTF | TGTGCCAGCAGTTACGATTTGGGGACAGGGGACTATGGCTACACCTTC
many | TRBJ1-5 | . | TRBV20-1 | CSARQSGIGQPQHF | TGCAGTGCTAGGCAGAGCGGCATAGGTCAGCCCCAGCATTTT
. | TRBJ2-5 | . | TRBV29-1 | CSGYSGQETQYF | TGCAGCGGATATAGCGGACAAGAGACCCAGTACTTC
. | TRBJ2-1 | TRBD1 | TRBV11-1 | CASSSLPNFPGQGRSSYNEQFF | TGTGCCAGCAGCTCTTTACCGAACTTCCCGGGACAGGGACGCAGCTCCTACAATGAGCAGTTCTTC
. | TRBJ1-1 | . | TRBV12-5 | CASGLTGPNTEAFF | TGTGCTAGTGGTTTGACAGGGCCGAACACTGAAGCTTTCTTT
. | TRBJ2-6 | . | TRBV5-1 | CASSLGGFSSGANVLTF | TGCGCCAGCAGCTTGGGTGGGTTCAGCTCTGGGGCCAACGTCCTGACTTTC
many | TRBJ2-3 | . | TRBV28 | CASSPPRASTDTQYF | TGTGCCAGCAGTCCCCCCCGGGCGAGCACAGATACGCAGTATTTT
many | TRBJ2-1 | . | TRBV10-3 | CAARSSSYNEQFF | TGTGCCGCCAGGTCCAGCTCCTACAATGAGCAGTTCTTC
many | TRBJ2-7 | . | TRBV2 | CASPGYEQYF | TGTGCCAGCCCCGGGTACGAGCAGTACTTC
few | TRBJ1-5 | TRBD1 | TRBV29-1 | CSVGDSLGNQPQHF | TGCAGCGTTGGGGACAGCTTAGGCAATCAGCCCCAGCATTTT
few | TRBJ2-5 | . | TRBV11-3 | CASSSGGVQETQYF | TGTGCCAGCAGCTCCGGGGGTGTCCAAGAGACCCAGTACTTC
many | TRBJ2-5 | . | TRBV7-9 | CASSLVGASVETQYF | TGTGCCAGCAGCTTAGTGGGGGCTAGCGTCGAGACCCAGTACTTC
once | TRBJ1-2 | TRBD1 | TRBV2 | CASSTMGQGRDGYTF | TGTGCCAGCAGTACGATGGGACAGGGGAGGGATGGCTACACCTTC